These 29 T cell receptor beta chains originate from one sample sequenced in a study of OX40 agonist ivuxolimab in advanced cancers. Libraries were prepared by immunoSEQ multiplex PCR; TCRdb keeps only in-frame clonotypes and omits some of them. The repertoire holds 150,000 to 170,000 clones, with under 95% as singletons. Specimen: CD4+ or CD8+ T cells sorted from blood, collected in a trial of the OX40 agonist ivuxolimab. Source of these receptors: an adult with an advanced solid tumor such as melanoma, head and neck, liver or kidney cancer.

V is TRBV7-2 and J is TRBJ2-2; no reliable D call. The ends were cut back, 5 bases at V and 1 base at J, with 5 bases in the middle. The CDR3 is 13 amino acids. CDR1 and CDR2 (germline): SGHTA, FQGNSA. The CDR3 DNA reads TGTGCCAGCAGCCCACAGAACACCGGGGAGCTGTTTTTT. Its protein product is CASSPQNTGELFF.

The V and J genes are TRBV6-5 and TRBJ2-3; 7 bases agree with TRBD1. CDR1 is MNHEY, CDR2 SVGAGI, per germline. Trimming removed 10 bases from V and 0 bases from J; junction bases left unmatched: 10. This CDR3 contains 15 residues. The CDR3 here is CAILGGTSSTDTQYF. CDR3 in DNA: TGTGCCATCCTAGGGGGCACCTCGAGCACAGATACGCAGTATTTT.

V gene TRBV12-5 combines with J gene TRBJ1-1, with TRBD1 as a possible D gene (5 bases). This CDR3 comprises 16 residues. Germline assignment: CDR1 LGHNT and CDR2 FRNRAP. The ends were cut back, 4 bases at V and 8 bases at J, with 23 bases in the middle. The CDR3 region is CASGSPHGAKPLEAFF. CDR3 in DNA: TGTGCTAGTGGTTCCCCCCATGGGGCCAAGCCCCTAGAAGCTTTCTTT. The variable domain in full, completed from reference TRBV12-5 and TRBJ1-1, reads DARVTQTPRHKVTEMGQEVTMRCQPILGHNTVFWYRQTMMQGLELLAYFRNRAPLDDSGMPKDRFSAEMPDATLATLKIQPSEPRDSAVYFCASGSPHGAKPLEAFFGQGTRLTVV.

V usage is TRBV5-6 and J usage is TRBJ1-4; the match to TRBD1 covers 10 bases. This CDR3 spans 15 amino acids. Germline CDR1 and CDR2: SGHDT and YYEEEE. The V and J ends lost 3 bases and 5 bases, in that order; junction bases with no gene match: 4. The CDR3 is CASSSRQGANEKLFF. The CDR3 DNA follows: TGTGCCAGCAGCTCCCGACAGGGGGCAAATGAAAAACTGTTTTTT.

The rearrangement uses TRBV6-1 and TRBJ2-7; D not certain. CDR3 size: 12 residues. CDR1 and CDR2 (germline): MNHNS, SASEGT. The V and J ends lost 5 bases and 0 bases respectively, with 5 bases between them. This CDR3 reads CASSFGSYEQYF. CDR3 nucleotides: TGTGCCAGCAGTTTCGGCTCCTACGAGCAGTACTTC.

J is TRBJ2-7 and V is TRBV5-1, with a tentative D call TRBD1 (6 bases). V was pared by 0 bases and J by 6 bases, with 19 bases between. There are 16 residues in the CDR3. Germline CDR1 SGHRS, CDR2 YFSETQ. The CDR3 nucleotides are TGCGCCAGCAGCTTGGACGGCCAGGGGTTACTGGGCGAGCAGTACTTC. Translating it yields CASSLDGQGLLGEQYF.

The chain employs TRBV7-2 and TRBJ1-2; a possible D gene is TRBD1 (5 bases). V was pared by 8 bases and J by 4 bases, with 14 bases between. CDR1 and CDR2 from the germline V gene are SGHTA and FQGNSA. This CDR3 spans 13 amino acids. The CDR3 nucleotides read TGTGCCAGCGGGGGACGATTAAGCTATGGCTACACCTTC. Protein: CASGGRLSYGYTF.

This clone was counted once. The chain employs TRBV28 and TRBJ2-7; D is undetermined. The V gene's germline CDR1 is MDHEN and CDR2 SYDVKM. The V end was cut by 6 bases, the J end by 3 bases, with 6 bases between. The CDR3 is 11 amino acids. The CDR3 spells CASSLDYEQYF. The DNA of the CDR3 is TGTGCCAGCAGCTTAGACTACGAGCAGTACTTC.

V usage is TRBV7-9 and J usage is TRBJ1-1; D is ambiguous. V shed 3 bases and J shed 2 bases, with 10 bases lying between them. Germline V gene lookup returns CDR1 SEHNR and CDR2 FQNEAQ (reference sequence). The length of the CDR3 is 14 residues. This CDR3 reads CASSFSGGNTEAFF. CDR3 sequence (DNA): TGTGCCAGCAGCTTCTCGGGAGGAAACACTGAAGCTTTCTTT.

The chain carries TRBV11-2 and TRBJ2-7, with D perhaps TRBD1 or TRBD2 (7 bases each). CDR3 size: 15 residues. The germline V gene encodes CDR1 SGHAT and CDR2 FQNNGV. The ends were cut back, 5 bases at V and 0 bases at J, with 14 bases in the middle. The CDR3 sequence is CASSQGGGGSYEQYF. The CDR3 DNA reads TGTGCCAGCAGCCAGGGGGGAGGGGGCTCCTACGAGCAGTACTTC.

A single count supports this clone. This sequence joins TRBV7-6 and TRBJ2-7; D remains ambiguous. CDR1 and CDR2 from the germline V gene are SGHVS and FNYEAQ. The CDR3 has 12 residues. V was shortened by 3 bases and J by 4 bases, with 7 bases between the two germline ends. The CDR3 is CASSFYDYEQYF. The CDR3 DNA is TGTGCCAGCAGCTTTTATGATTACGAGCAGTACTTC.

The chain is built from TRBV11-2 and TRBJ1-4, with D perhaps matching TRBD1 (5 bases). The germline V gene encodes CDR1 SGHAT and CDR2 FQNNGV. The CDR3 loop spans 12 amino acids. V was pared by 2 bases and J by 12 bases, with 10 bases between. CDR3 in amino acids: CASSLSTGQLFF. CDR3 DNA sequence: TGTGCCAGCAGCTTATCGACGGGACAACTGTTTTTT. The full variable domain, its missing parts supplied by reference TRBV11-2 and TRBJ1-4, is EAGVAQSPRYKIIEKRQSVAFWCNPISGHATLYWYQQILGQGPKLLIQFQNNGVVDDSQLPKDRFSAERLKGVDSTLKIQPAKLEDSAVYLCASSLSTGQLFFGSGTQLSVL.

V usage is TRBV5-4 and J usage is TRBJ1-2; D not certain. The CDR3 sequence is 15 residues long. Germline V CDR1 and CDR2: SGHNT, YYREEE (reference sequence). V was pared by 0 bases and J by 4 bases, with 13 bases between. CDR3 region: CASSLVSDLGYGYTF. CDR3 bases: TGTGCCAGCAGCTTGGTGTCCGACCTAGGCTATGGCTACACCTTC.

The rearrangement joins TRBV10-2 to TRBJ1-2; unclear D gene. V lost 3 bases and J lost 8, with 10 bases in between. The CDR3 loop spans 12 amino acids. Germline-derived CDR1 and CDR2 are WSHSY and SAAADI. The CDR3 DNA reads as TGCGCCAGCAGTGAATTAAGGGAAGGCTACACCTTC. It codes for CASSELREGYTF.

The chain couples TRBV6-5 to TRBJ2-7; 11 nucleotides align to TRBD2. The germline CDR1 and CDR2 sequences are MNHEY and SVGAGI. This CDR3 has 13 amino acids. The V and J ends lost 8 bases and 6 bases, in that order; junction bases with no gene match: 6. This CDR3 is CASQLAGVSEQYF. The DNA of the CDR3 is TGTGCCAGCCAACTAGCGGGAGTGTCCGAGCAGTACTTC.

The chain links TRBV6-5 to TRBJ2-7, with 8 bases that match TRBD1. V lost 7 bases to trimming and J lost 1 base; unmatched junction nucleotides: 6. Germline assignment: CDR1 MNHEY and CDR2 SVGAGI. The CDR3 runs to 14 residues. The chain's CDR3 is CASNQQGDSYEQYF. The CDR3, as DNA: TGTGCCAGCAATCAACAGGGGGATTCCTACGAGCAGTACTTC.

The rearrangement links TRBV4-1 to TRBJ1-4, with D uncertain. V lost 1 base to trimming and J lost 5 bases, with 14 bases between them. Germline V gives CDR1 MGHRA, CDR2 YSYEKL. CDR3 length: 16 amino acids. In DNA, the CDR3 is TGCGCCAGCAGCCAAGGGGTACAGAAACTAAATGAAAAACTGTTTTTT. Translation gives CASSQGVQKLNEKLFF.

This rearrangement joins TRBV7-8 to TRBJ2-1; 10 nucleotides align to TRBD1. The V and J ends lost 0 bases and 4 bases, in that order; junction bases with no gene match: 6. There are 17 residues in the CDR3. Germline lookup yields CDR1 SGHVS and CDR2 FQNEAQ. DNA of the CDR3: TGTGCCAGCAGCTTAGCGGGGGGACAGGGGACTTACAATGAGCAGTTCTTC. Translation gives CASSLAGGQGTYNEQFF.

The chain joins TRBV6-4 to TRBJ1-2, with D unclear. The length of the CDR3 is 15 residues. Looked up from germline, CDR1 is MRHNA and CDR2 is SNTAGT. The V end was cut by 0 bases, the J end by 4 bases, with 12 bases between. CDR3 protein: CASSDSFVFPYGYTF. As DNA, the CDR3 is TGTGCCAGCAGTGACTCGTTTGTGTTCCCCTATGGCTACACCTTC.

V is TRBV25-1 and J is TRBJ2-7; D gene uncertain. The CDR3 spans 12 residues. V was trimmed by 4 bases and J by 8 bases, leaving 12 bases between them. From germline, CDR1 is MGHDK and CDR2 SYGVNS. CDR3 sequence reads: CASSGPSPKQYF. DNA for the CDR3: TGTGCCAGCAGTGGCCCGAGCCCCAAGCAGTACTTC.

The chain uses TRBV2 and TRBJ1-3; 9 bases align to TRBD1. The V and J ends lost 5 bases and 0 bases, in that order; junction bases with no gene match: 5. CDR3 size: 16 residues. From germline, CDR1 is SNHLY and CDR2 FYNNEI. CDR3: CASSSQGARSGNTIYF. CDR3 in DNA: TGTGCCAGCAGTTCACAGGGGGCACGCTCTGGAAACACCATATATTTT.

V usage is TRBV9 and J usage is TRBJ1-1; D may be TRBD1 (6 bases). Germline V gene data show CDR1 as SGDLS and CDR2 as YYNGEE. The CDR3 covers 14 residues. V was shortened by 4 bases and J by 1 base, with 11 bases between the two germline ends. The CDR3 coding sequence is TGTGCCAGCAGCCCACGAGGGGGGAACACTGAAGCTTTCTTT. Protein product: CASSPRGGNTEAFF.

V is TRBV25-1 and J is TRBJ1-1, with 7 bases identical to TRBD1. Trimming took 4 bases from V and 10 from J; bases not matched to a gene: 15. Germline V gene sequence: CDR1 MGHDK, CDR2 SYGVNS. This CDR3 region has 15 residues. CDR3 DNA sequence: TGTGCCAGCAGTGGATGGGGGGGAAGGGGGCAGGGAGCTTTCTTT. Translation: CASSGWGGRGQGAFF.

The CDR3 DNA reads TGTGCCAGCAGCTTATCAGGGACAGGGACCTACGAGCAGTACTTC. It encodes CASSLSGTGTYEQYF. The gene calls are TRBV11-3 and TRBJ2-7, with 9 bases aligning to TRBD1. The CDR3 is made up of 15 amino acids. The J segment lost 2 bases and the V segment lost 2 bases, leaving 4 bases of the junction unmatched. Germline values: CDR1 SGHNT, CDR2 YENEEA. The whole variable domain, filled in from reference TRBV11-3 and TRBJ2-7, reads EAGVVQSPRYKIIEKKQPVAFWCNPISGHNTLYWYLQNLGQGPELLIRYENEEAVDDSQLPKDRFSAERLKGVDSTLKIQPAELGDSAVYLCASSLSGTGTYEQYFGPGTRLTVT.

For the CDR3, the DNA is TGTGCCAGCAGCCGCTTTGGAGGGGCCCCCTTCTATGGCTACACCTTC. The encoded protein is CASSRFGGAPFYGYTF. This sequence joins TRBV7-9 and TRBJ1-2, with D tentatively TRBD1 (5 bases). V dropped 5 bases and J dropped 4 bases, with 20 bases sitting between them. Germline V lookup: CDR1 SEHNR, CDR2 FQNEAQ (reference sequence). There are 16 residues in the CDR3.

The chain employs TRBV6-1 and TRBJ2-1; 10 bases are a match to TRBD1. Germline lookup yields CDR1 MNHNS and CDR2 SASEGT. This CDR3 is built from 13 residues. The ends lost 6 bases at V and 7 bases at J; junction bases unmatched: 3. The DNA for the CDR3 is TGTGCCAGCAGCAAGGACAGGGGGAATGAGCAGTTCTTC. It translates to CASSKDRGNEQFF.

The J gene is TRBJ1-6, the V gene TRBV4-1; D is undetermined. Germline V CDR1 and CDR2: MGHRA, YSYEKL. CDR3 length: 17 amino acids. V lost 0 bases and J lost 6, with 15 bases in between. The CDR3 loop reads CASSQEGRIFSNSPLHF. CDR3 bases: TGCGCCAGCAGCCAAGAAGGCCGAATTTTCTCTAATTCACCCCTCCACTTT.

V usage is TRBV11-2 and J usage is TRBJ1-1, with TRBD1 as a possible D gene (5 bases). The CDR3 loop spans 13 amino acids. Germline V gene sequence: CDR1 SGHAT, CDR2 FQNNGV. Deletions cut 5 bases from V and 1 base from J, with 8 bases between. The CDR3 coding sequence is TGTGCCAGCAGCCGCGACAGGAACACTGAAGCTTTCTTT. Protein product: CASSRDRNTEAFF.

V and J are TRBV6-1 and TRBJ1-6; tentative D call: TRBD1 (5 bases). The CDR3 sequence is 14 residues long. CDR1 MNHNS and CDR2 SASEGT come from the germline V gene. V dropped 10 bases and J dropped 5 bases, with 15 bases sitting between them. CDR3 sequence (DNA): TGTGCCACTACGGGACGGACGAATAATTCACCCCTCCACTTT. Protein: CATTGRTNNSPLHF.